One sample yielded the 5 T cell receptor beta chains listed below, sequenced in a study of cytomegalovirus exposure and HLA in healthy donors. Clones were sequenced by immunoSEQ multiplex PCR, and TCRdb holds only the in-frame ones, with some missing. Among approximately 240,000 clones, about 90% were seen once, and the ten largest hold about 1%. The sequencing sample was made of PBMCs. These receptor sequences come from a young woman in good health and CMV-seronegative.

This clone is a singleton in its sample. The J gene is TRBJ2-3, the V gene TRBV11-3; 11 nucleotides line up with TRBD2. Germline loops: CDR1 SGHNT, CDR2 YENEEA. V lost 5 bases and J lost 0; bases outside the gene matches: 13. The CDR3 runs 19 residues. The CDR3 sequence: CASSPGVGTSGGSTDTQYF. CDR3 DNA: TGTGCCAGCAGCCCCGGGGTTGGGACTAGCGGAGGGAGCACAGATACGCAGTATTTT.

This rearrangement joins TRBV6-1 to TRBJ1-6; D not certain. CDR3 length equals 12 residues. Per the germline V gene, CDR1 is MNHNS and CDR2 is SASEGT. Trimming pared 6 bases from V and 6 bases from J, leaving 6 bases between. This CDR3 reads CASSELNSPLHF. CDR3 DNA: TGTGCCAGCAGCGAACTTAATTCACCCCTCCACTTT.

This clone was recorded once. This chain's CDR3 is CASSVVTGVSETQYF. In nucleotides, the CDR3 is TGTGCCAGCAGCGTAGTCACGGGGGTTAGCGAGACCCAGTACTTC. The chain carries TRBV9 and TRBJ2-5; a weak D match, TRBD2 (6 bases). The CDR3 has 15 residues. The germline CDR1 and CDR2 sequences are SGDLS and YYNGEE. Trimming cost V 0 bases and J 5 bases, with 14 bases left between them.

The V call is TRBV5-1, the J call TRBJ2-3; 12 bases agree with TRBD2. Trimming removed 0 bases from V and 0 bases from J; junction bases left unmatched: 5. Germline-derived CDR1 and CDR2 are SGHRS and YFSETQ. There are 18 residues in the CDR3. The CDR3 loop is CASSLDLGTSGSTDTQYF. CDR3 coding DNA: TGCGCCAGCAGCTTGGACTTGGGGACTAGCGGGAGCACAGATACGCAGTATTTT.

V usage is TRBV7-2 and J usage is TRBJ1-4; unclear D gene. V was clipped by 5 bases and J by 8 bases, with 9 bases between them. The CDR3 has 12 amino acids. CDR1 is SGHTA and CDR2 is FQGNSA in the germline V gene. The CDR3 here is CASSRDLEKLFF. The CDR3 bases are TGTGCCAGCAGCCGGGATCTCGAAAAACTGTTTTTT.